The entry below describes one TCR beta chain. This clone's antigen is unknown. Per-nucleotide qualities are absent, and no much larger clonotype sits a single base away. The data derive from a study of blood T cell repertoires in COVID-19 (dated by TCRdb to the early 2020s). With respect to the entire study: The collaborator samples originated in the United States, Italy and Spain and spanned the acute and convalescent phases of COVID-19. A freely available public database, intended as a resource for researchers studying the immune response to SARS-CoV-2, is where the repertoires were released. The material from the prospective study consisted of cDNA or gDNA derived from T cells, B-cell-depleted T cells, or PBMCs. Deeply sampled blood TCRbeta repertoires from subjects exposed to, actively infected with, or recovered from COVID-19 were included in the dataset. Where available, HLA class I and class II types were taken from metadata supplied by the sample provider and were not determined by assay-based typing. The sample metadata nearly always contained a de-identified subject ID, COVID-19 status, age in years and sex. The samples were drawn from the first 160 participants of the ongoing ImmuneRACE study and from 950 to 1,500 subjects provided by 6 global collaborators.

TCRbeta CDR3 regions were amplified from genomic DNA by means of the immunoSEQ Assay, a bias-controlled multiplex PCR. On the study's bioinformatics: The number of nucleated cells in each sample was estimated from the amplification of reference gene primers within the assay. Sequence reads were collapsed and filtered to measure the absolute abundance of every unique TCRbeta CDR3 rearrangement. Productive Simpson clonality was computed per sample as the square root of Simpson's diversity index over productive rearrangements. The clones in this table, taken by TCRdb from immuneACCESS, are in-frame only. Not every clone is retained; where verified, under half of the shortfall comes from an unresolved V gene, and the cause of the rest is unknown. Clone size and V and J calls were adopted from that table, with D and trimming inferred from the DNA. For this sample the table gives hundreds of thousands of clones, of which more than 80% were detected only once. Of the sample, over 0.95% is held by the ten largest clones.

One collaborating source in Seattle enrolled patients during active infection and followed them longitudinally through the course of disease. Each collaborating institution followed its own protocols to collect whole blood in K2EDTA tubes. For TCRbeta analysis, collaborator samples were shipped as frozen whole blood, as isolated PBMCs, or as DNA extracted from either sample type. Overall study results and their limits: Clinical and demographic metadata were provided uncurated, with the amount varying by source and participant.

The CDR3 holds 16 amino acids from the cysteine to the phenylalanine. Only CDR3 DNA is held: 48 bases, read in frame from base 1. Cut back by 5 bases and 8 bases, the V and J ends lie 21 bases apart. Sequences KGHDR (CDR1) and SFDVKD (CDR2) are obtained from the germline V gene. The rearrangement joined TRBV24-1 to TRBJ2-1; possibly the D gene is TRBD1, per 5 matching bases. The receptor was isolated from a woman aged 25 to 45 with COVID-19, enrolled during active disease. Sequencing was performed on peripheral blood. The sequenced DNA: TGTGCCACCAGTGGAAACCGGCAGGGAAGAGGAGATGAGCAGTTCTTC. This translates into CATSGNRQGRGDEQFF.